This TCR beta chain was sequenced during a study of blood T cell repertoires in COVID-19. The wider study: The United States, Italy and Spain supplied acute and convalescent COVID-19 samples. T cells, B-cell-depleted T cells, or PBMCs supplied cDNA or gDNA.

V lost 2 bases, J lost 1 base, and 8 bases lay in between. The germline V gene has CDR1 MNHEY and CDR2 SVGAGI. The CDR3 totals 14 residues. In the original processing: Researchers report that nucleated cell counts were estimated from reference gene primer amplification. The repertoire was sequenced with immunoSEQ multiplex PCR; TCRdb's copy has only in-frame clones and lacks some. The V and J calls and clone size were taken over from that table, and D and trimming were inferred from the DNA. The sample yields 200,000 to 300,000 clones, about 89% seen once. Sequenced input: peripheral blood. This clonotype was sampled from a woman aged 55-70 years who had recovered from COVID-19. The V call is TRBV6-5, the J call TRBJ1-1; D not certain. As DNA, the CDR3 is TGTGCCAGCAGTTACGGAGGGAAGAACACTGAAGCTTTCTTT. This codes for CASSYGGKNTEAFF.